This entry describes one TCR beta chain. The data derive from a study of T cells after yellow fever vaccination. A single record per CDR3 protein comes from TCRdb applying MiXCR to the 5' RACE reads. This sample has 300,000 to 450,000 distinct CDR3 sequences, with roughly 8.4% found just once. This CDR3 comprises 14 residues. Germline V gene data show CDR1 as MNHNS and CDR2 as SASEGT. Trimming cost V 11 bases and J 5 bases; bases outside gene matches: 10. This material consisted of PBMCs, taken around 45 days after the first yellow fever vaccination. This receptor was identified in a man aged 18-30 years who received the YFV17D yellow fever vaccine. This chain links TRBV6-1 with TRBJ2-5; 11 nucleotides line up with TRBD2. In DNA form, the CDR3 reads TGTGCCGTAAATTTAGCGGGGGGGTTTGAGACCCAGTACTTC. Protein sequence: CAVNLAGGFETQYF.